The entry that follows covers one T cell receptor (beta chain) sequence. TEMRA cells were FACS-enriched, unlike CD8+ and CD4+ T cells, which were negatively isolated. These data originate in a study of CD8 T cells in Susac syndrome. V gave up 3 bases and J gave up 12 bases, with 9 bases separating them. Germline V CDR1 and CDR2: SNHLY, FYNNEI. This CDR3 spans 11 amino acids. The RNA input was roughly 0.45 to 1 ug, and it was reverse transcribed with random hexamers. Across 54 Vbeta and 13 Jbeta, TCR beta CDR3 was amplified with immunoSEQ multiplex PCR. Using its own MiXCR run on the immunoSEQ multiplex PCR reads, TCRdb lists one record per CDR3 protein. The sample carries about 140,000 distinct CDR3 sequences, 94% recorded once.

The chain uses TRBV2 and TRBJ2-1; D unclear. Sequencing was performed on CD8+ T cells from PBMCs. The TCR originated in a human donor in good health. CDR3 sequence: CASSDTLGQFF. The CDR3 DNA follows: TGTGCCAGCAGTGACACCTTGGGGCAGTTCTTC.